This T cell receptor beta chain came from a study of blood T cell repertoires in COVID-19. Germline V lookup: CDR1 SGDLS, CDR2 YYNGEE. CDR3 length equals 15 residues. V lost 0 bases to trimming and J lost 3 bases, with 12 bases between them. TCRdb's copy holds only in-frame clones and misses some; the assay was immunoSEQ multiplex PCR. The sample carries hundreds of thousands of clones, around 80% recorded once. Residents of 24 US areas, aged about 18 to 95 years, made up the participants. Cohort placement rested on clinical history that participants reported themselves. Sequenced input: PBMCs or T cells enriched from blood (not recorded which). V and J are TRBV9 and TRBJ2-5; D possibly corresponds to TRBD1 (5 bases). The receptor's source is a man aged 35-49 years who had been exposed to COVID-19. The CDR3 here is CASSVASGREETQYF. The CDR3 DNA sequence: TGTGCCAGCAGCGTAGCTTCGGGCAGGGAAGAGACCCAGTACTTC.